Listed below are T cell receptor beta chains from one sample, sequenced in a study of memory CD4+ T cells and cytomegalovirus serostatus. The method was immunoSEQ multiplex PCR; TCRdb's version includes in-frame clones alone and lacks a portion of them. The sample has about 96,000 clones, 80% seen once; the top ten hold approximately 4%. Sequenced sample: memory CD4+ T cells from blood. The receptors here all came from an adult in good health and CMV-seropositive. Both conserved end residues are part of each CDR3. The D gene is left open where the match is weak. Size is stated for part of the rows, as once, few or many counts, or as a class when the clone is expanded.

J gene	clone size	D gene	V gene	CDR3 DNA	CDR3 protein
TRBJ1-2	.	.	TRBV10-3	TGTGCCATCAGTGTTTATGACCGAGATGGCTACACCTTC	CAISVYDRDGYTF
TRBJ1-4	.	.	TRBV5-4	TGTGCCAGCAGCTTGATGGCAGGGACAAATGAAAAACTGTTTTTT	CASSLMAGTNEKLFF
TRBJ2-1	.	TRBD2	TRBV7-7	TGTGCTAGCAGCGAACTAGCGGGAGGGCGAAATGAGCAGTTCTTC	CASSELAGGRNEQFF
TRBJ2-7	.	TRBD1	TRBV28	TGTCCGGGACAGCAATTATCCTACGAGCAGTACTTC	CPGQQLSYEQYF
TRBJ2-4	.	.	TRBV6-5	TGTGCCAGCAGTTACTCGATGGCTAGTGCTCAGTACTTC	CASSYSMASAQYF
TRBJ1-2	.	.	TRBV14	TGTGCCAGCAGCCCCCCGGGGGGTTCCTATTCCTATGGCTACACCTTC	CASSPPGGSYSYGYTF
TRBJ2-3	.	TRBD1	TRBV5-1	TGCGCCAGCAGCACCGGACAGGGGGCGGTGACAGATACGCAGTATTTT	CASSTGQGAVTDTQYF
TRBJ2-1	.	.	TRBV5-6	TGTGCCAGCAGCGAGCCGGATGAGCAGTTCTTC	CASSEPDEQFF
TRBJ2-1	.	.	TRBV30	TGTGCCTGGAGTGTCGGTATCTTACAGGGGATCGGGAGGGAGGGTTACAATGAGCAGTTCTTC	CAWSVGILQGIGREGYNEQFF
TRBJ1-1	.	.	TRBV11-2	TGTGCCAGCAGCTTATCGTACAGCTACACTGAAGCTTTCTTT	CASSLSYSYTEAFF
TRBJ2-7	.	.	TRBV6-1	TGTGCCAGCAGTTCGGAGGGGGGATCCGAGCAGTACTTC	CASSSEGGSEQYF
TRBJ2-1	.	.	TRBV11-2	TGTGCCAGCAGCCCCGGTTCCGCCTCCTACAATGAGCAGTTCTTC	CASSPGSASYNEQFF
TRBJ2-2	.	.	TRBV10-3	TGTGCCATCAGTGAGTCTGCCACAGTCACCGGGGAGCTGTTTTTT	CAISESATVTGELFF
TRBJ2-6	.	.	TRBV2	TGTGCCAGCAGTGAAGCGCCCGGCGGACCGGGCTCTGGGGCCAACGTCCTGACTTTC	CASSEAPGGPGSGANVLTF
TRBJ1-1	few	TRBD1	TRBV5-1	TGCGCCAGCAGCCTAGGGACGACAGGGGAGAACACTGAAGCTTTCTTT	CASSLGTTGENTEAFF
TRBJ1-1	.	.	TRBV7-2	TGTGCCAGCAGCCCTAGCGGGGGGGGAGTGAACACTGAAGCTTTCTTT	CASSPSGGGVNTEAFF
TRBJ1-5	.	.	TRBV6-5	TGTGCCAGCAGTTACTCAGCAGCTTATAGCAATCAGCCCCAGCATTTT	CASSYSAAYSNQPQHF
TRBJ1-1	.	.	TRBV27	TGTGCCAGCAGTTTGAAGAACATGAACACTGAAGCTTTCTTT	CASSLKNMNTEAFF
TRBJ1-2	.	TRBD1	TRBV28	TGTGCCAGCAGGAAACAGGGGTTCTATGGCTACACCTTC	CASRKQGFYGYTF
TRBJ2-3	.	.	TRBV28	TGTGCCAGCAGTCCGACAGCTGCCGGTCCCACAGATACGCAGTATTTT	CASSPTAAGPTDTQYF
TRBJ1-5	.	.	TRBV4-2	TGTGCCAGCAGCCCCAACAGCGAACAGCCCCAGCATTTT	CASSPNSEQPQHF
TRBJ2-7	.	TRBD1	TRBV25-1	TGTGCCAGCGTGGACAGGGGACACGAGCAGTACTTC	CASVDRGHEQYF
TRBJ2-1	.	TRBD2	TRBV4-1	TGCGCCAGCAGCCTAGGGACTAGCGGCGTTTTATGGCAGTTCTTC	CASSLGTSGVLWQFF
TRBJ1-2	.	.	TRBV18	TGTGCCAGCTCACCACCGGGCCCCCGTAGCGGCTACACCTTC	CASSPPGPRSGYTF
TRBJ2-7	.	.	TRBV10-3	TGTGCCATCAGTGCTCAGGGAATCTCCTACGAGCAGTACTTC	CAISAQGISYEQYF
TRBJ2-1	.	.	TRBV28	TGTGCCAGCAGTTCAAAGGGGGTTCGGAATGAGCAGTTCTTC	CASSSKGVRNEQFF
TRBJ2-5	.	TRBD2	TRBV15	TGTGCCACCAGCAGAGATGGGAGGGTCGAGGAGACCCAGTACTTC	CATSRDGRVEETQYF
TRBJ2-7	.	TRBD1	TRBV25-1	TGTGCCAGCAGCTTACGACAGGGATCCTACGAGCAGTACTTC	CASSLRQGSYEQYF
TRBJ2-7	.	TRBD1	TRBV5-6	TGTGCCAGCAGCACGATCTCCAGGGGGTCCCTTTACGAGCAGTACTTC	CASSTISRGSLYEQYF
TRBJ2-3	.	.	TRBV27	TGTGCCAGCGCTCCCTCTTGGGTTTCTAGCACAGATACGCAGTATTTT	CASAPSWVSSTDTQYF
TRBJ2-1	.	TRBD1	TRBV2	TGTGCCAGCAGTGGACAGGGGGGAGGCAATGAGCAGTTCTTC	CASSGQGGGNEQFF